The source of this T cell receptor (beta chain) is a study of cytomegalovirus exposure and HLA in healthy donors. J was trimmed by 3 bases and V by 5 bases; bases with no gene match: 4. The CDR3 is made up of 15 amino acids. Per germline, CDR1 MNHNS and CDR2 SASEGT. In the PCR, 60 Vbeta and 13 Jbeta primers were used. Sequencing was performed with immunoSEQ multiplex PCR; in TCRdb, only in-frame clones are kept and a portion is missing. The sample holds about 140,000 clones, roughly 80% seen once. What was sequenced was PBMCs. The sequence came from a woman between 35 and 50 years old in good health and CMV-seronegative. J is TRBJ1-1 and V is TRBV6-1; 12 bases agree with TRBD1. CDR3 residues: CASSRDRGRDTEAFF. In DNA, the CDR3 is TGTGCCAGCAGTCGGGACAGGGGGCGTGACACTGAAGCTTTCTTT.